These 31 T cell receptor beta chains came from one sample sequenced in a study of T cells after posttransplantation cyclophosphamide (dated by TCRdb to the mid-2010s). Library generation was performed with the immunoSEQ multiplex PCR assay. TCRdb took this table from immuneACCESS and kept in-frame rearrangements with V and J called. Such tables lack part of the clones; where checked against another copy, unresolved V genes explain under half of the gap, and the rest is unexplained. The table puts tens of thousands of clones in this sample, none counted just once. The ten top clones hold roughly 2% of the sample. Input material: PBMCs. The receptors shown here come from a man aged 40-49 years in good health, CMV-negative, and a related stem cell transplant donor.

This clone has ten or more counts. The V and J genes are TRBV6-1 and TRBJ2-2, with 8 bases matching TRBD2. Trimming at V came to 3 bases and at J to 1 base, leaving 10 bases not matched to a gene. CDR1 is MNHNS and CDR2 is SASEGT in the germline V gene. This CDR3 is built from 18 residues. DNA of the CDR3: TGTGCCAGCAGTGAGTGGTTAACTAGCGGACAGAACACCGGGGAGCTGTTTTTT. Its translation is CASSEWLTSGQNTGELFF.

This clone occurred many times. The gene calls are TRBV7-9 and TRBJ2-1; D might be TRBD2 (6 bases). The CDR3 totals 15 residues. Trimming cost V 5 bases and J 3 bases, with 14 bases left between them. From germline, CDR1 is SEHNR and CDR2 FQNEAQ (reference sequence). The chain's CDR3 is CASSPQGGVYNEQFF. DNA for the CDR3: TGTGCCAGCAGCCCCCAAGGCGGGGTCTACAATGAGCAGTTCTTC.

This clone was seen many times. The chain employs TRBV7-3 and TRBJ2-5, with a possible D match to TRBD2 (6 bases). V lost 1 base and J lost 4, with 13 bases in between. Germline CDR1 reads SGHTA; CDR2 reads FQGTGA. The CDR3 has 15 residues. CDR3 bases: TGTGCCAGCAGCTTAAGTGGCACCGGGGGAGAGACCCAGTACTTC. Translating gives CASSLSGTGGETQYF.

This clone was seen at least ten times. The rearrangement joins TRBV5-4 to TRBJ1-3; a possible D gene is TRBD1 (5 bases). This CDR3 contains 14 residues. The V and J ends lost 6 bases and 8 bases respectively, with 18 bases between them. The germline V gene encodes CDR1 SGHNT and CDR2 YYREEE (reference sequence). CDR3 sequence (DNA): TGTGCCAGCAAGCAGAACAGCAGGGAGGACACCATATATTTT. Protein product: CASKQNSREDTIYF.

This clone showed up many times. The chain uses TRBV19 and TRBJ2-7, with D maybe TRBD2 (5 bases). V lost 3 bases and J lost 3, with 12 bases in between. CDR3 length equals 14 residues. The germline gives CDR1 LNHDA, CDR2 SQIVND (reference sequence). CDR3 sequence: CASSIQLEHYEQYF. CDR3 coding DNA: TGTGCCAGTAGTATTCAACTAGAACACTACGAGCAGTACTTC.

This clone was detected many times. CDR3 protein: CASSYWTTPSTDTQYF. CDR3 DNA: TGTGCCAGCAGCTACTGGACTACTCCTAGCACAGATACGCAGTATTTT. The chain links TRBV28 to TRBJ2-3; maybe TRBD2 (6 bases). Germline-derived CDR1 and CDR2 are MDHEN and SYDVKM. V lost 6 bases and J 0 bases, leaving 16 bases between the germline ends. The CDR3 sequence is 16 residues long. Combining the CDR3 with reference TRBV28 and TRBJ2-3 gives the whole variable domain DVKVTQSSRYLVKRTGEKVFLECVQDMDHENMFWYRQDPGLGLRLIYFSYDVKMKEKGDIPEGYSVSREKKERFSLILESASTNQTSMYLCASSYWTTPSTDTQYFGPGTRLTVL.

This clone appeared many times. V usage is TRBV14 and J usage is TRBJ2-1, with 12 bases that match TRBD2. J lost 8 bases, V lost 3 bases, and 11 bases had no gene match. The CDR3 has 17 residues. Germline V gives CDR1 SGHDN, CDR2 FVKESK. The CDR3: CASSQTLLAGGGDEQFF. The CDR3 bases are TGTGCCAGCAGCCAGACACTTCTAGCGGGAGGGGGAGATGAGCAGTTCTTC.

The table lists this clone with many counts. The chain carries TRBV27 and TRBJ2-1, with TRBD2 identical over 7 bases. This CDR3 contains 16 residues. The V segment lost 6 bases and the J segment 1 base; nucleotides outside the gene matches: 9. Germline V gives CDR1 MNHEY, CDR2 SMNVEV (reference sequence). CDR3 in DNA: TGTGCCAGCAGCGAGCCAGCGGGACTATCCTACAATGAGCAGTTCTTC. Its translation is CASSEPAGLSYNEQFF.

This clone was seen repeatedly, ten times or more. The V gene is TRBV4-1, the J gene TRBJ1-2; TRBD1 might be the D (5 bases). Trimming shortened V by 6 bases and J by 8 bases, and 13 bases separated the two germline ends. The CDR3 is made up of 12 amino acids. CDR1 and CDR2 from the germline V gene are MGHRA and YSYEKL. The CDR3: CASRDLREGYTF. CDR3 nucleotide sequence: TGCGCCAGCAGGGACCTCAGGGAAGGCTACACCTTC.

This clone was counted many times. This chain uses TRBV7-2 with TRBJ2-1; the match to TRBD2 covers 8 bases. Per the germline V gene, CDR1 is SGHTA and CDR2 is FQGNSA. Losses at the gene ends were 5 bases for V and 2 bases for J; bases not matched to a gene: 5. The CDR3 length is 15 residues. CDR3: CASSQAGATYNEQFF. The CDR3 region has the DNA TGTGCCAGCAGCCAAGCGGGGGCTACCTACAATGAGCAGTTCTTC. Based on the CDR3 plus reference TRBV7-2 and TRBJ2-1, the full variable domain is GAGVSQSPSNKVTEKGKDVELRCDPISGHTALYWYRQSLGQGLEFLIYFQGNSAPDKSGLPSDRFSAERTGGSVSTLTIQRTQQEDSAVYLCASSQAGATYNEQFFGPGTRLTVL.

Many counts were recorded for this clone. The chain employs TRBV18 and TRBJ2-7; 10 nucleotides line up with TRBD1. This CDR3 comprises 15 residues. Looked up from germline, CDR1 is KGHSH and CDR2 is LQKENI. V dropped 3 bases and J dropped 3; count of bases not matched to a gene: 5. In DNA form, the CDR3 reads TGTGCCAGCTCACCCGGGACAGGGGCCCTCTACGAGCAGTACTTC. Its translation: CASSPGTGALYEQYF.

This clone was seen repeatedly, ten times or more. The chain employs TRBV5-4 and TRBJ2-3; TRBD1 might be the D (5 bases). With 0 bases removed from V and 1 base from J, the gap between germline ends came to 9 bases. The CDR3 spans 15 residues. CDR1 SGHNT and CDR2 YYREEE come from the germline V gene (reference sequence). In DNA, the CDR3 is TGTGCCAGCAGCTTGGTGGGGCTCGGCACAGATACGCAGTATTTT. It translates to CASSLVGLGTDTQYF.

Ten or more counts support this clone. This chain links TRBV16 with TRBJ2-1; D might be TRBD1 (5 bases). The CDR3 spans 13 residues. Germline V CDR1 and CDR2: KGHSY, FQNENV. Between the trimmed V and J ends, which lost 3 bases and 6 bases, there was a span of 9 bases. This chain's CDR3 is CASSHGQGNEQFF. CDR3 nucleotides: TGTGCCAGCAGCCATGGCCAGGGCAATGAGCAGTTCTTC.

This clone was picked up many times. The rearrangement uses TRBV7-2 and TRBJ2-5; TRBD2 matches at 8 bases. Germline lookup yields CDR1 SGHTA and CDR2 FQGNSA. Losses at the gene ends were 4 bases for V and 5 bases for J; bases not matched to a gene: 12. The CDR3 sequence is 16 residues long. The CDR3 reads CASSSAVAGTGETQYF. As DNA, the CDR3 is TGTGCCAGCAGCTCAGCTGTAGCGGGGACGGGTGAGACCCAGTACTTC.

This clone was picked up many times. V usage is TRBV7-2 and J usage is TRBJ1-3; a weak D match, TRBD1 (6 bases). CDR1 is SGHTA, CDR2 FQGNSA, per germline. The CDR3 spans 15 residues. V was cut by 3 bases and J by 4 bases, with 13 bases left in between. CDR3 loop: CASSFSPGDGNTIYF. The CDR3 nucleotides are TGTGCCAGCAGCTTCAGCCCAGGGGACGGAAACACCATATATTTT.

This clone was observed many times. This sequence joins TRBV7-6 and TRBJ2-1, with TRBD1 identical over 9 bases. This CDR3 has 15 amino acids. V gave up 2 bases and J gave up 6 bases; unmatched junction bases: 5. The germline CDR1 and CDR2 sequences are SGHVS and FNYEAQ. The CDR3 is CASSLKEGQGNEQFF. The CDR3 nucleotides read TGTGCCAGCAGCTTAAAGGAGGGACAGGGCAATGAGCAGTTCTTC.

This clone was counted many times. This sequence joins TRBV11-2 and TRBJ2-7; D may be TRBD2 (5 bases). V was pared by 5 bases and J by 0 bases, with 17 bases between. The CDR3 sequence is 16 residues long. CDR1 is SGHAT and CDR2 is FQNNGV in the germline V gene. CDR3: CASSPFGGLASYEQYF. The CDR3 region has the DNA TGTGCCAGCAGCCCCTTTGGCGGCCTAGCCTCCTACGAGCAGTACTTC.

This clone was seen many times. The chain has TRBV11-2 and TRBJ2-5; 12 bases map to TRBD2. Trimming cost V 10 bases and J 1 base; bases outside gene matches: 10. Germline CDR1 reads SGHAT; CDR2 reads FQNNGV. The CDR3 is 16 residues long. The CDR3 DNA reads TGTGCCACCTCTAGCGGGAGGGCCCTCATCCAAGAGACCCAGTACTTC. As protein: CATSSGRALIQETQYF.

In this sample, this clone turned up many times. This rearrangement joins TRBV6-6 to TRBJ2-7; D is possibly TRBD2 (5 bases). This CDR3 comprises 13 residues. Looked up from germline, CDR1 is MNHNY and CDR2 is SVGAGI (reference sequence). Trimming removed 5 bases at V and 4 bases at J, with 12 bases between. The CDR3, as DNA: TGTGCCAGCAGTAACGGAGGACCTTACGAGCAGTACTTC. Its protein product is CASSNGGPYEQYF.

This clone showed up many times. The genes are TRBV7-2 and TRBJ2-2; 7 bases are shared with TRBD2. Per germline, CDR1 SGHTA and CDR2 FQGNSA. This CDR3 has 16 residues. V trimming: 0 bases; J trimming: 1 base; junction bases outside the gene matches: 2. DNA for the CDR3: TGTGCCAGCAGCTTAGCGGCTAGCGGGAACACCGGGGAGCTGTTTTTT. Its protein is CASSLAASGNTGELFF.

There are many counts of this clone. The chain couples TRBV5-6 to TRBJ2-5, with a weak D call TRBD1 (5 bases). Germline CDR1 reads SGHDT; CDR2 reads YYEEEE. CDR3 length equals 15 residues. Trimming removed 0 bases from V and 5 bases from J, with 14 bases in between. The CDR3 coding sequence is TGTGCCAGCAGCTTGGGGGGCAGGGTTCGCGAGACCCAGTACTTC. It is translated as CASSLGGRVRETQYF. Looking up the rest from reference TRBV5-6 and TRBJ2-5 gives the full variable domain: DAGVTQSPTHLIKTRGQQVTLRCSPKSGHDTVSWYQQALGQGPQFIFQYYEEEERQRGNFPDRFSGHQFPNYSSELNVNALLLGDSALYLCASSLGGRVRETQYFGPGTRLLVL.

This clone was picked up many times. The chain joins TRBV28 to TRBJ1-4; TRBD1 might be the D (6 bases). The V end was cut by 5 bases, the J end by 7 bases, with 14 bases between. The length of the CDR3 is 14 residues. CDR1 is MDHEN, CDR2 SYDVKM, per germline. This CDR3 reads CASSLTGRAEKLFF. As DNA, the CDR3 is TGTGCCAGCAGTCTTACAGGGCGGGCTGAAAAACTGTTTTTT. Variable domain in full (rest from reference TRBV28 and TRBJ1-4): DVKVTQSSRYLVKRTGEKVFLECVQDMDHENMFWYRQDPGLGLRLIYFSYDVKMKEKGDIPEGYSVSREKKERFSLILESASTNQTSMYLCASSLTGRAEKLFFGSGTQLSVL.

There are many counts of this clone. V is TRBV10-3 and J is TRBJ2-1; 10 positions match TRBD2. The CDR3 is made up of 16 amino acids. V lost 4 bases to trimming and J lost 4 bases; unmatched junction nucleotides: 7. Germline CDR1 ENHRY, CDR2 SYGVKD. In DNA form, the CDR3 reads TGTGCCATCAGTGGGGGAGCGGGAGGGCTGTACAATGAGCAGTTCTTC. Residues: CAISGGAGGLYNEQFF.

In its sample, this clone was seen many times. The chain joins TRBV19 to TRBJ2-5, with 7 nucleotides matching TRBD1. The CDR3 is made up of 15 amino acids. Germline CDR1 LNHDA, CDR2 SQIVND (reference sequence). The ends lost 6 bases at V and 0 bases at J; junction bases unmatched: 7. CDR3 bases: TGTGCCAGTAGAGCCGGGACAGCTCACCAAGAGACCCAGTACTTC. Its translation is CASRAGTAHQETQYF.

This clone appeared many times. The chain employs TRBV27 and TRBJ2-7; possibly TRBD2 for D (6 bases). V dropped 3 bases and J dropped 3 bases, with 9 bases sitting between them. Germline-derived CDR1 and CDR2 are MNHEY and SMNVEV (reference sequence). The CDR3 runs 13 residues. The CDR3 loop reads CASSFGEVYEQYF. The CDR3 DNA reads as TGTGCCAGCAGTTTTGGGGAGGTCTACGAGCAGTACTTC.

This clone came up many times. The V gene is TRBV7-2, the J gene TRBJ2-7; 7 nucleotides match TRBD2. This CDR3 has 17 residues. Looked up from germline, CDR1 is SGHTA and CDR2 is FQGNSA. Trimming removed 1 base from V and 0 bases from J; junction bases left unmatched: 9. This CDR3 reads CASSLEVIGRSSYEQYF. CDR3 coding DNA: TGTGCCAGCAGCTTAGAAGTGATCGGGAGGAGCTCCTACGAGCAGTACTTC.

This clone was recorded at least ten times. V and J are TRBV29-1 and TRBJ2-1, with D perhaps matching TRBD2 (6 bases). The germline gives CDR1 SQVTM, CDR2 ANQGSEA. V lost 3 bases and J 0 bases, leaving 12 bases between the germline ends. This CDR3 contains 15 residues. The CDR3 is CSVEGVGSSYNEQFF. In DNA, the CDR3 is TGCAGCGTTGAGGGGGTCGGGAGCTCCTACAATGAGCAGTTCTTC.

This clone was seen many times. The CDR3 nucleotides are TGTGCCAGCAGTTCATCGGACAGGGGAAGAGTGGAAAGCTACGAGCAGTACTTC. Encoded protein: CASSSSDRGRVESYEQYF. This chain uses TRBV28 with TRBJ2-7; TRBD1 aligns across 9 bases. Losses at the gene ends were 4 bases for V and 3 bases for J; bases not matched to a gene: 16. Germline CDR1 reads MDHEN; CDR2 reads SYDVKM. The CDR3 has 18 amino acids. Looking up the rest from reference TRBV28 and TRBJ2-7 gives the full variable domain: DVKVTQSSRYLVKRTGEKVFLECVQDMDHENMFWYRQDPGLGLRLIYFSYDVKMKEKGDIPEGYSVSREKKERFSLILESASTNQTSMYLCASSSSDRGRVESYEQYFGPGTRLTVT.

This clone has a count of ten or more. This chain connects TRBV29-1 to TRBJ1-2; TRBD1 agrees at 9 bases. V shed 4 bases and J 2 bases; nucleotides not matched to a gene: 5. CDR3 length: 14 amino acids. Germline assignment: CDR1 SQVTM and CDR2 ANQGSEA. The CDR3 nucleotides are TGCAGCGTTGGGGGGGGGACAGGGAACTATGGCTACACCTTC. It specifies CSVGGGTGNYGYTF.

This clone was seen ten or more times. The chain has TRBV28 and TRBJ1-1, with 7 nucleotides matching TRBD1. CDR3 length: 14 amino acids. Per germline, CDR1 MDHEN and CDR2 SYDVKM. V lost 8 bases, J lost 7 bases, and 13 bases stayed unmatched. CDR3 sequence reads: CASPARTGPDEAFF. CDR3 nucleotide sequence: TGTGCCAGCCCTGCCCGGACAGGCCCGGATGAAGCTTTCTTT.

This clone has ten or more counts. This chain uses TRBV6-5 with TRBJ1-2; D unresolved. Trimming pared 3 bases from V and 4 bases from J, leaving 9 bases between. The V gene's germline CDR1 is MNHEY and CDR2 SVGAGI. This CDR3 has 13 amino acids. The CDR3 nucleotides are TGTGCCAGCAGTTATAGTCTGATCTATGGCTACACCTTC. Protein: CASSYSLIYGYTF.